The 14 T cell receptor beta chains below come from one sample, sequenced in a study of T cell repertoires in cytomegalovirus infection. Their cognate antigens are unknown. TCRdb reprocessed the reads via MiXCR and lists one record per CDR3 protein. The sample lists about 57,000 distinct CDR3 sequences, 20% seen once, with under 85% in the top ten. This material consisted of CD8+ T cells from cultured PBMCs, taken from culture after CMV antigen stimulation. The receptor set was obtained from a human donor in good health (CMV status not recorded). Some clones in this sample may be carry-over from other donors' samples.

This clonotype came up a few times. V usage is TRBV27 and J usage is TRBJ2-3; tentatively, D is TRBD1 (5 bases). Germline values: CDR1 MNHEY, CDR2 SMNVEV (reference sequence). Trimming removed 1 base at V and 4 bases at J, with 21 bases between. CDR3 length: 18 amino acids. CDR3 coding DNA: TGTGCCAGCAGTTTATACTCTATGGGCAGGGTGGTCGCAGATACGCAGTATTTT. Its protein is CASSLYSMGRVVADTQYF.

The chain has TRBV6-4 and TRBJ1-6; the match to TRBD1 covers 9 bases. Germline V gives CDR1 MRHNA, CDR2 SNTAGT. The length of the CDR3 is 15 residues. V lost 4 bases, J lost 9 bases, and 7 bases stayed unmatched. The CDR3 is CASSAGGTGLSPLHF. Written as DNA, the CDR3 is TGTGCCAGCAGTGCCGGGGGGACAGGGCTTTCACCCCTCCACTTT.

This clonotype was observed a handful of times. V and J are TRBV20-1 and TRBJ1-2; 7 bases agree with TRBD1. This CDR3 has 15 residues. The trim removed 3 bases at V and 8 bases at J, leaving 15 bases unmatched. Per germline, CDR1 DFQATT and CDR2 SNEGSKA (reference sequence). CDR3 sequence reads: CSASLPRNRGSGYTF. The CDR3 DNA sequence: TGCAGTGCTAGCTTACCTCGGAACAGGGGAAGCGGCTACACCTTC.

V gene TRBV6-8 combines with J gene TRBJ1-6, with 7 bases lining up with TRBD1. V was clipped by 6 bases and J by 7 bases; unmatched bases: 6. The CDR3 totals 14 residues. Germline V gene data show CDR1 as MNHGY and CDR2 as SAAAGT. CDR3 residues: CASSPTGRNSPLHF. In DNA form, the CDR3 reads TGTGCCAGCAGCCCGACAGGGCGAAATTCACCCCTCCACTTT.

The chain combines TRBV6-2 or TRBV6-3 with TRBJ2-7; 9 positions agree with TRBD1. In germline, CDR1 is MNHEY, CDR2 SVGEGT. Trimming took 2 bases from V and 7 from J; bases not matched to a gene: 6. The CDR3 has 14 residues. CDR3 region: CASSYPGTGQEQYF. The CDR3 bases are TGTGCCAGCAGTTACCCCGGGACAGGGCAGGAGCAGTACTTC.

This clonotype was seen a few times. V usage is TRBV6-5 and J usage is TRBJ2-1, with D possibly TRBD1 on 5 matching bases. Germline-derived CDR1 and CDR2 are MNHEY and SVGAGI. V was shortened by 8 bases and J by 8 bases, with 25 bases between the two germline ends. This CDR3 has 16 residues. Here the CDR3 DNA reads TGTGCCAGCCAATCTTCCAGGGTCCGGTGGGGTCATGAGCAGTTCTTC. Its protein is CASQSSRVRWGHEQFF.

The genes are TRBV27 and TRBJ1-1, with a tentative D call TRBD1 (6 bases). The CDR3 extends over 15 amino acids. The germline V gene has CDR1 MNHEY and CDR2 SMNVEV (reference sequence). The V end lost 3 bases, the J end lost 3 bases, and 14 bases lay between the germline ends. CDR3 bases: TGTGCCAGCAGTTTGGTTGGGGGCGCCGACACTGAAGCTTTCTTT. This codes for CASSLVGGADTEAFF.

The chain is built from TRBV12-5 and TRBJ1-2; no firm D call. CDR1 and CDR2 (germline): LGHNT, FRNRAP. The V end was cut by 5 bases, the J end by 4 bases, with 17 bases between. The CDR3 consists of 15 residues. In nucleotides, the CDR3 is TGTGCTAGTGGTACCCTCGCGGAGGGTCGCTATGGCTACACCTTC. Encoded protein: CASGTLAEGRYGYTF.

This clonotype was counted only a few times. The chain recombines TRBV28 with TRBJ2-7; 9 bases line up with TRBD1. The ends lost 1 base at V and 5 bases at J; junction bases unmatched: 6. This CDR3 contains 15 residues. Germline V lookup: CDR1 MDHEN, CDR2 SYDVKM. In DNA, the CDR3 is TGTGCCAGCAGTTTATTGACAGGGGGTATCAACGAGCAGTACTTC. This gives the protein CASSLLTGGINEQYF.

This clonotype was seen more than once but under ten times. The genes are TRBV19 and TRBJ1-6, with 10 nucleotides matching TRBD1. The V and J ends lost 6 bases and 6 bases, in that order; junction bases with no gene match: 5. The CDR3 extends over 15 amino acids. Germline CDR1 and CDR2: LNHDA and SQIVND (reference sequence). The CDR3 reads CASSWGQGSNSPLHF. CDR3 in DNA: TGTGCCAGTAGCTGGGGACAGGGGTCTAATTCACCCCTCCACTTT.

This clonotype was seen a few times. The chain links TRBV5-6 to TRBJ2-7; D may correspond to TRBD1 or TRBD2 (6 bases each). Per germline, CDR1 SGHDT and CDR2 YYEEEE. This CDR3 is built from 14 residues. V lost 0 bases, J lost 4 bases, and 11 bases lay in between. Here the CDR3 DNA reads TGTGCCAGCAGCTTGGCAGGGGAGGTGTACGAGCAGTACTTC. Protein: CASSLAGEVYEQYF.

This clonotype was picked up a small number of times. CDR3: CASSRTFNQETQYF. The CDR3 DNA is TGTGCCAGCAGCCGGACATTCAACCAAGAGACCCAGTACTTC. The chain is built from TRBV7-2 and TRBJ2-5; weak D call: TRBD1 (5 bases). The CDR3 is 14 residues long. Per germline, CDR1 SGHTA and CDR2 FQGNSA. The V end was cut by 5 bases, the J end by 0 bases, with 10 bases between.

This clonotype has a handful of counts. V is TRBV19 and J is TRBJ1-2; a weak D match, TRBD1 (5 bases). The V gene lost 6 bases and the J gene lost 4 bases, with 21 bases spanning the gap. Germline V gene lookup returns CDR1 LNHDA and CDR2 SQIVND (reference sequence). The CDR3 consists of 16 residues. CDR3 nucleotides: TGTGCCAGTAGGACCCCGGTTGAGGCAGGGAGCTATGGCTACACCTTC. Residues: CASRTPVEAGSYGYTF.

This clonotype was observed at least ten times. This CDR3 reads CASSLSAKGVPGNTIYF. The DNA of the CDR3 is TGTGCCAGCAGCTTATCCGCGAAGGGGGTCCCTGGAAACACCATATATTTT. This chain links TRBV7-2 with TRBJ1-3; maybe TRBD1 (6 bases). This CDR3 has 17 amino acids. The germline V gene has CDR1 SGHTA and CDR2 FQGNSA. V lost 2 bases to trimming and J lost 2 bases, with 16 bases between them.